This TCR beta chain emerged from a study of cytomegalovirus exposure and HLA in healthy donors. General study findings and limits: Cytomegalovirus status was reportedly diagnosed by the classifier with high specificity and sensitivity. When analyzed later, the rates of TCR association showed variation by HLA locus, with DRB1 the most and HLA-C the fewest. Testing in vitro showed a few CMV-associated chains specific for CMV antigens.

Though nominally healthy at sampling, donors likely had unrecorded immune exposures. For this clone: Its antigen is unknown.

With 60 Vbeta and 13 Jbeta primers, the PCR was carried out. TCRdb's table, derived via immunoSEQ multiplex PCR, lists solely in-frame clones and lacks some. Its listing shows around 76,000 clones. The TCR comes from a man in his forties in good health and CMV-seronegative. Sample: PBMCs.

For the CDR3, the DNA is TGTGCCAGCAGCTATGGGACTAGCGGGGGTTCAGGTACGCAGTATTTT. Encoded protein: CASSYGTSGGSGTQYF. The rearrangement links TRBV9 to TRBJ2-3; 14 bases match TRBD2. Trimming cost V 4 bases and J 8 bases; bases outside gene matches: 9. The CDR3 spans 16 residues. Germline V lookup: CDR1 SGDLS, CDR2 YYNGEE.